A selection of T cell receptor beta chains follows, all from one sample in a study of regulatory T cells in long-lasting Graves disease. One entry per CDR3 protein results from TCRdb running MiXCR on the multiplex PCR reads. The sample shows a few hundred thousand distinct CDR3 sequences, about a quarter of them seen only once. The material sequenced was peripheral blood mononuclear cells (PBMCs), taken when the disease was refractory, from a patient treated with antithyroid drugs. The receptors were gathered from a female donor with Graves disease. Each CDR3 is given with its conserved first and last residue. The order of the fields is D gene, J gene, V gene, clone size, CDR3 protein, CDR3 DNA. The D gene is left open where the match is weak. A clone size is listed for some rows: how often the clone was seen (once, few, many), or a class if it is expanded.

. | TRBJ2-7 | TRBV6-1 | many | CASSQGHSVRLGQYF | TGTGCCAGCAGCCAAGGACATTCGGTACGTCTTGGGCAGTACTTC
. | TRBJ2-5 | TRBV20-1 | many | CSARFPGAETQYF | TGCAGTGCTCGGTTTCCTGGGGCGGAGACCCAGTACTTC
. | TRBJ1-2 | TRBV29-1 | few | CSVEAQSYGYTF | TGCAGCGTTGAAGCCCAGTCCTATGGCTACACCTTC
. | TRBJ1-2 | TRBV2 | many | CASRGFGNYGYTF | TGTGCCAGCAGGGGATTCGGCAACTATGGCTACACCTTC
TRBD1 | TRBJ1-2 | TRBV30 | many | CAWSVRAGGNGYTF | TGTGCCTGGAGTGTACGGGCAGGGGGTAATGGCTACACCTTC
. | TRBJ2-7 | TRBV18 | few | CASSPFAEAYEQYF | TGTGCCAGCTCACCATTTGCCGAAGCCTACGAGCAGTACTTC
. | TRBJ1-2 | TRBV6-1 | many | CASREVGGSYGYTF | TGTGCCAGCAGGGAGGTGGGGGGGTCTTATGGCTACACCTTC
TRBD2 | TRBJ2-7 | TRBV6-2/TRBV6-3 | . | CASSNLGLAGIRSYEQYF | TGTGCCAGCAGCAACCTTGGACTAGCGGGAATTCGGTCCTACGAGCAGTACTTC
. | TRBJ2-7 | TRBV12-3/TRBV12-4 | many | CASSWGGTAVGEQYF | TGTGCCAGCAGTTGGGGCGGGACGGCGGTAGGCGAGCAGTACTTC
TRBD1 | TRBJ1-5 | TRBV12-5 | few | CASGRGQGPPAQHF | TGTGCTAGTGGTAGGGGACAGGGGCCTCCGGCCCAGCATTTT
TRBD1 | TRBJ2-5 | TRBV11-2 | many | CASSSPRTGGVETQYF | TGTGCCAGCAGCTCCCCCCGGACAGGGGGCGTAGAGACCCAGTACTTC
TRBD1 | TRBJ1-2 | TRBV15 | few | CATSPAGQGSIRYGYTF | TGTGCCACCAGCCCCGCTGGACAGGGGAGTATTCGGTATGGCTACACCTTC
. | TRBJ2-7 | TRBV28 | few | CASSLRDDYEQYF | TGTGCCAGCAGTTTAAGGGACGACTACGAGCAGTACTTC
. | TRBJ1-5 | TRBV9 | . | CASSVGAGGNQPQHF | TGTGCCAGCAGCGTAGGGGCTGGTGGCAATCAGCCCCAGCATTTT
. | TRBJ2-1 | TRBV11-3 | . | CASSGGVDSYNEQFF | TGTGCCAGCAGTGGTGGGGTAGACTCCTACAATGAGCAGTTCTTC
TRBD1 | TRBJ1-2 | TRBV2 | many | CASSPGGSNYGYTF | TGTGCCAGCAGTCCAGGGGGATCCAACTATGGCTACACCTTC
. | TRBJ2-5 | TRBV2 | many | CASSEVSQYF | TGTGCCAGCAGTGAAGTGTCCCAGTACTTC
. | TRBJ2-4 | TRBV29-1 | . | CSAAGTLSIQYF | TGCAGCGCCGCCGGGACACTAAGCATTCAGTACTTC
. | TRBJ1-5 | TRBV19 | . | CASSLGRLNQPQHF | TGTGCCAGTAGCCTGGGACGGCTGAATCAGCCCCAGCATTTT
. | TRBJ2-7 | TRBV2 | many | CASKVTQYEQYF | TGTGCCAGCAAAGTGACTCAGTACGAGCAGTACTTC
. | TRBJ2-2 | TRBV24-1 | many | CATSVLNTGELFF | TGTGCCACCAGTGTTTTAAACACCGGGGAGCTGTTTTTT
. | TRBJ2-2 | TRBV28 | few | CASSSSSRAAGELFF | TGTGCCAGCAGTTCATCTTCTAGGGCGGCCGGGGAGCTGTTTTTT